The sequence of this T cell receptor beta chain was determined in a study of blood T cell repertoires in COVID-19. On the study more broadly: Donors in the United States, Italy and Spain gave samples during acute or convalescent COVID-19. PBMCs, B-cell-depleted T cells, or T cells were the source of the cDNA or gDNA that made up the material.

In the original workflow: Counts of nucleated cells, estimated from reference gene primer amplification, were obtained. Method: immunoSEQ multiplex PCR; TCRdb's copy keeps in-frame clones and lacks some. That table gives V, J and clone size, and the DNA gave D and trimming. The sample includes roughly 190,000 clones, 80% of them seen just once. Per germline, CDR1 SGHDT and CDR2 YYEEEE. This CDR3 spans 14 amino acids. V lost 0 bases and J lost 3, with 7 bases in between. J is TRBJ1-5 and V is TRBV5-6; D is unresolved. Specimen: peripheral blood. This clonotype originated in a man aged 55 to 70 with acute or convalescent COVID-19. The CDR3 region is CASSLGQANQPQHF. The CDR3, as DNA: TGTGCCAGCAGCTTGGGGCAGGCCAATCAGCCCCAGCATTTT. The full variable domain, with the rest looked up from reference TRBV5-6 and TRBJ1-5, is DAGVTQSPTHLIKTRGQQVTLRCSPKSGHDTVSWYQQALGQGPQFIFQYYEEEERQRGNFPDRFSGHQFPNYSSELNVNALLLGDSALYLCASSLGQANQPQHFGDGTRLSIL.